This T cell receptor (beta chain) was recovered during a study of blood T cell repertoires in COVID-19. Looking at the study overall: COVID-19 samples, acute and convalescent, were from the United States, Italy and Spain. From T cells, B-cell-depleted T cells, or PBMCs came the material, which was cDNA or gDNA.

The V segment lost 4 bases and the J segment 2 bases; nucleotides outside the gene matches: 6. The CDR3 runs 15 residues. The germline V gene encodes CDR1 SGHTA and CDR2 FQGTGA. Authors' data handling: Counts of nucleated cells, estimated from reference gene primer amplification, were obtained. Data came from immunoSEQ multiplex PCR; TCRdb stores just in-frame clones and leaves some out. From that table come the V and J calls and clone size; the DNA was used to work out D and trimming. The sample lists 200,000 to 300,000 clones, around 90% seen once, with about 1.3% in the top ten. The sequence was obtained from a man at least 80 years old with acute or convalescent COVID-19. The sequenced material came from peripheral blood. The chain has TRBV7-3 and TRBJ2-3, with 7 bases aligning to TRBD2. The CDR3 region has the DNA TGTGCCAGCAGCTCTAGCGGACGATTCACAGATACGCAGTATTTT. Translation gives CASSSSGRFTDTQYF. Full variable domain (remainder filled in from reference TRBV7-3 and TRBJ2-3): GAGVSQTPSNKVTEKGKYVELRCDPISGHTALYWYRQSLGQGPEFLIYFQGTGAADDSGLPNDRFFAVRPEGSVSTLKIQRTERGDSAVYLCASSSSGRFTDTQYFGPGTRLTVL.